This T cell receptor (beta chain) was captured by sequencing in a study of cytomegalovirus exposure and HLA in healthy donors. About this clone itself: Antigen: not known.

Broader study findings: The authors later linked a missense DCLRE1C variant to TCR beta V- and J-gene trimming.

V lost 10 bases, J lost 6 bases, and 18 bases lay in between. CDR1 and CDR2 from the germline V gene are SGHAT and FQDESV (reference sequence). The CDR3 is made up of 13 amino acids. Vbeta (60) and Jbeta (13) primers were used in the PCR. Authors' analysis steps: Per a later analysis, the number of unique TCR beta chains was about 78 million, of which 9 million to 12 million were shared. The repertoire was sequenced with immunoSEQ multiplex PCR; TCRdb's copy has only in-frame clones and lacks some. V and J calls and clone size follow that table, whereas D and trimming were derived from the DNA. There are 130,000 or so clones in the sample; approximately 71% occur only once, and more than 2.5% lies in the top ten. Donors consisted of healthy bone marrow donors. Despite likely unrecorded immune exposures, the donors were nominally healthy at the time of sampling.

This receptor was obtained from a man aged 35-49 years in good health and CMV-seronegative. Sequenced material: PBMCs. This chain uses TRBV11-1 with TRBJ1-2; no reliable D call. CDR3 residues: CATQKQTPDGYTF. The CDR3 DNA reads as TGTGCCACGCAAAAGCAGACACCGGATGGCTACACCTTC. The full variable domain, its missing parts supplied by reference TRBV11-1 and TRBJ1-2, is EAEVAQSPRYKITEKSQAVAFWCDPISGHATLYWYRQILGQGPELLVQFQDESVVDDSQLPKDRFSAERLKGVDSTLKIQPAELGDSAMYLCATQKQTPDGYTFGSGTRLTVV.